Below, 9 T cell receptor beta chains from the same sample are listed, as sequenced in a study of OX40 agonist ivuxolimab in advanced cancers. TCRdb's table, derived via immunoSEQ multiplex PCR, lists solely in-frame clones and lacks some. This table holds roughly 25,000 clones, around three quarters found once. Source: CD4+ or CD8+ T cells sorted from blood, taken in a trial of the OX40 agonist ivuxolimab. The receptors come from an adult with an advanced solid tumor such as melanoma, head and neck, liver or kidney cancer.

The rearrangement joins TRBV6-5 to TRBJ1-2; 7 bases match TRBD1. The CDR3 spans 14 residues. Germline V gene lookup returns CDR1 MNHEY and CDR2 SVGAGI. The trim removed 4 bases at V and 8 bases at J, leaving 10 bases unmatched. CDR3 DNA: TGTGCCAGCAGTTCCCACCGCAGGGGGGTCGGCTACACCTTC. Translation gives CASSSHRRGVGYTF.

This clone was seen more than once but under ten times. The chain links TRBV7-2 to TRBJ2-5; D is perhaps TRBD1 or TRBD2 (7 bases each). From germline, CDR1 is SGHTA and CDR2 FQGNSA. The CDR3 length is 13 residues. V was trimmed by 4 bases and J by 7 bases, leaving 13 bases between them. CDR3 sequence reads: CASSSSGGGTQYF. The CDR3, as DNA: TGTGCCAGCAGCTCCTCAGGGGGGGGGACCCAGTACTTC.

This sequence joins TRBV18 and TRBJ2-5; D is ambiguous. Per the germline V gene, CDR1 is KGHSH and CDR2 is LQKENI. Trimming removed 0 bases at V and 1 base at J, with 6 bases between. CDR3 length equals 14 residues. Here the CDR3 DNA reads TGTGCCAGCTCACCACCCCAGCCCCAAGAGACCCAGTACTTC. Translating it yields CASSPPQPQETQYF.

This chain uses TRBV7-3 with TRBJ1-1; no reliable D call. V lost 4 bases to trimming and J lost 1 base, with 7 bases between them. CDR1 and CDR2 from the germline V gene are SGHTA and FQGTGA. CDR3 length: 13 amino acids. This CDR3 is CASSWAANTEAFF. The CDR3 coding sequence is TGTGCCAGCAGCTGGGCAGCGAACACTGAAGCTTTCTTT.

The chain uses TRBV19 and TRBJ2-7; perhaps TRBD1 as D (6 bases). Trimming stripped 10 bases from V and 2 bases from J, with 18 bases between. The CDR3 consists of 14 residues. CDR1 and CDR2 (germline): LNHDA, SQIVND (reference sequence). Here the CDR3 reads CATRPRPGAYEQYF. The CDR3 DNA is TGTGCCACCCGGCCCAGGCCAGGGGCCTACGAGCAGTACTTC.

V usage is TRBV7-9 and J usage is TRBJ1-6; 9 bases agree with TRBD1. V lost 5 bases to trimming and J lost 6 bases; unmatched junction nucleotides: 11. CDR1 and CDR2 (germline): SEHNR, FQNEAQ (reference sequence). The CDR3 extends over 17 amino acids. The CDR3, as DNA: TGTGCCAGCAGCCCTCGGAGGACGGGACAGGGTAATTCACCCCTCCACTTT. This encodes CASSPRRTGQGNSPLHF.

The J gene is TRBJ1-2, the V gene TRBV18; tentatively, D is TRBD1 (6 bases). The CDR3 has 14 residues. The germline V gene has CDR1 KGHSH and CDR2 LQKENI. Trimming cost V 3 bases and J 7 bases, with 15 bases left between them. The CDR3 DNA is TGTGCCAGCTCACCTGGACAGAGCTCACGTGGCTACACCTTC. As protein: CASSPGQSSRGYTF.

This chain links TRBV30 with TRBJ1-3; no definite D call. Germline V gene data show CDR1 as GTSNPN and CDR2 as SVGIG (reference sequence). The CDR3 runs 13 residues. With 0 bases removed from V and 3 bases from J, the gap between germline ends came to 6 bases. CDR3 in DNA: TGTGCCTGGAGTGTGGGCGGTGGAAACACCATATATTTT. Its protein product is CAWSVGGGNTIYF.

V and J are TRBV2 and TRBJ2-5; TRBD2 matches at 7 bases. The CDR3 loop spans 14 amino acids. V shed 8 bases and J 5 bases; nucleotides not matched to a gene: 11. In germline, CDR1 is SNHLY, CDR2 FYNNEI. The CDR3 nucleotides read TGTGCCAGCCGGGGGGACGCCGTTTTCGAGACCCAGTACTTC. As protein: CASRGDAVFETQYF.